The rows below give T cell receptor beta chains drawn from one sample of a study of blood T cell repertoires in COVID-19. Generated by immunoSEQ multiplex PCR, the TCRdb table keeps only in-frame clones and is missing some. The data show a few hundred thousand clones, around 84% seen once. Sequenced material: peripheral blood. These receptor sequences come from a man aged 45-65 years with acute or convalescent COVID-19. Each CDR3 is given with its conserved first and last residue. Each record gives: J gene, D gene, clone size, V gene, CDR3 protein, CDR3 DNA. D genes are given only for firm matches. Some rows have no size entry. The others give once, few or many, or a class for an expanded clone.

TRBJ1-4,NA,NA,TRBV5-6,CASSKQGSGNEKLFF,TGTGCCAGCAGCAAGCAGGGATCCGGTAATGAAAAACTGTTTTTT
TRBJ1-6,NA,NA,TRBV6-5,CASSRLLQGNSPLHF,TGTGCCAGCAGTCGCCTTCTACAGGGAAATTCACCCCTCCACTTT
TRBJ2-5,NA,NA,TRBV20-1,CSALQETQYF,TGCAGTGCCCTGCAAGAGACCCAGTACTTC
TRBJ1-1,NA,NA,TRBV5-5,CASTLNTEAFF,TGTGCCAGCACTTTGAACACTGAAGCTTTCTTT
TRBJ2-7,NA,NA,TRBV6-5,CASVGVPRSYEQYF,TGTGCCAGCGTAGGGGTTCCCCGCTCCTACGAGCAGTACTTC
TRBJ1-1,TRBD1,NA,TRBV18,CASSPRQGNMNTEAFF,TGTGCCAGCTCACCTCGACAGGGGAACATGAACACTGAAGCTTTCTTT
TRBJ1-4,NA,NA,TRBV5-1,CASSSGGGTSEKLFF,TGCGCCAGCAGCTCCGGAGGCGGGACCTCAGAAAAACTGTTTTTT
TRBJ1-5,NA,NA,TRBV6-1,CASSGGGSPAAQPQHF,TGTGCCAGCAGTGGAGGGGGTAGTCCCGCCGCTCAGCCCCAGCATTTT
TRBJ1-2,TRBD1,NA,TRBV19,CASSSPGQSRYGYTF,TGTGCCAGTAGTAGCCCGGGACAGTCCCGCTATGGCTACACCTTC
TRBJ1-1,NA,NA,TRBV18,CASSPREGEAFF,TGTGCCAGCTCACCACGAGAGGGTGAAGCTTTCTTT
TRBJ1-6,NA,NA,TRBV30,CAWSTGGHSGLDHSPLHF,TGTGCCTGGAGCACCGGCGGACACTCAGGCCTAGATCATTCACCCCTCCACTTT
TRBJ1-6,TRBD1,once,TRBV3-1/TRBV3-2,CASSQGDRGDSPLHF,TGTGCCAGCAGCCAAGGGGACAGGGGTGATTCACCCCTCCACTTT
TRBJ2-5,TRBD2,NA,TRBV7-9,CASSLMSSGAIQETQYF,TGTGCCAGCAGCTTAATGTCGAGCGGGGCTATCCAAGAGACCCAGTACTTC
TRBJ2-1,TRBD1,NA,TRBV11-2,CASRALRGQSYNEQFF,TGTGCCAGCAGAGCCCTGAGGGGACAGTCCTACAATGAGCAGTTCTTC
TRBJ1-5,TRBD1,NA,TRBV9,CASSRGQGGNQPQHF,TGTGCCAGCAGCCGGGGACAGGGCGGGAATCAGCCCCAGCATTTT
TRBJ2-1,NA,NA,TRBV10-1,CASSESFHGQFF,TGCGCCAGCAGTGAAAGTTTCCACGGGCAGTTCTTC
TRBJ1-3,NA,NA,TRBV7-9,CASSRFGQSGNTIYF,TGTGCCAGCAGCCGGTTTGGGCAATCTGGAAACACCATATATTTT
TRBJ1-3,NA,NA,TRBV2,CGEGALSGNTIYF,TGTGGAGAAGGGGCCCTCTCTGGAAACACCATATATTTT
TRBJ2-3,TRBD2,NA,TRBV24-1,CATSDWSGGGTDTQYF,TGTGCCACCAGTGACTGGAGCGGGGGTGGGACAGATACGCAGTATTTT
TRBJ1-2,NA,NA,TRBV27,CASSSRAGLFGYTF,TGTGCCAGCAGTTCACGGGCCGGACTATTCGGCTACACCTTC
TRBJ1-5,TRBD1,NA,TRBV2,CASSDPSWTGASLSNQPQHF,TGTGCCAGCAGTGATCCCTCCTGGACAGGGGCGTCTCTTAGCAATCAGCCCCAGCATTTT
TRBJ1-5,TRBD1,NA,TRBV7-9,CASSLDTGGWGNQPQHF,TGTGCCAGCAGCTTAGATACAGGGGGCTGGGGCAATCAGCCCCAGCATTTT
TRBJ1-5,NA,NA,TRBV6-6,CASSYAQGNQPQHF,TGTGCCAGCAGTTACGCCCAGGGCAATCAGCCCCAGCATTTT
TRBJ2-3,NA,NA,TRBV5-4,CASSRIGGGPVDTQYF,TGTGCCAGCAGCCGGATAGGGGGGGGGCCTGTAGATACGCAGTATTTT
TRBJ2-7,NA,once,TRBV5-1,CASSSRGEGYEQYF,TGCGCCAGCAGCTCAAGGGGGGAGGGCTACGAGCAGTACTTC
TRBJ2-1,TRBD2,NA,TRBV10-3,CAIGTSGGSSYNEQFF,TGTGCCATCGGGACTAGCGGGGGGAGCTCCTACAATGAGCAGTTCTTC
TRBJ2-5,TRBD2,NA,TRBV7-6,CASSLLAGTQETQYF,TGTGCCAGCAGCTTGCTAGCGGGGACCCAAGAGACCCAGTACTTC
TRBJ2-7,NA,few,TRBV5-1,CASSLDPAYEQYF,TGCGCCAGCAGCTTGGATCCCGCCTACGAGCAGTACTTC
TRBJ1-5,NA,NA,TRBV5-1,CASSEGGDGQPQHF,TGCGCCAGCAGCGAGGGAGGGGACGGTCAGCCCCAGCATTTT
TRBJ1-3,NA,NA,TRBV7-2,CASSLAWGQGNTIYF,TGTGCCAGCAGCTTAGCCTGGGGTCAGGGGAACACCATATATTTT
TRBJ1-5,NA,few,TRBV5-6,CASSSQGLGNQPQHF,TGTGCCAGCAGCTCACAGGGCCTCGGCAATCAGCCCCAGCATTTT
TRBJ1-1,TRBD1,NA,TRBV16,CASSQSLRTGRTEAFF,TGTGCCAGCAGCCAATCTCTTAGGACAGGGAGGACTGAAGCTTTCTTT
TRBJ1-5,NA,once,TRBV30,CAWARQSNQPQHF,TGTGCCTGGGCCCGACAGAGCAATCAGCCCCAGCATTTT
TRBJ2-1,NA,NA,TRBV11-2,CASSLDRVGTSYNEQFF,TGTGCCAGCAGCTTAGATCGAGTTGGGACTTCCTACAATGAGCAGTTCTTC
TRBJ2-7,NA,NA,TRBV18,CASSPSQTYEQYF,TGTGCCAGCTCACCATCCCAAACCTACGAGCAGTACTTC
TRBJ1-1,TRBD1,NA,TRBV6-5,CASSKDRGMNTEAFF,TGTGCCAGCAGCAAGGACAGGGGCATGAACACTGAAGCTTTCTTT
TRBJ1-3,NA,NA,TRBV27,CASSEHRAGNTIYF,TGTGCCAGCAGTGAGCACAGGGCTGGAAACACCATATATTTT
TRBJ2-3,TRBD1,NA,TRBV7-2,CASSLRQGGLDTQYF,TGTGCCAGCAGCCTTCGACAGGGTGGGCTGGATACGCAGTATTTT
TRBJ1-3,NA,NA,TRBV30,CAWSTGASGGNTIYF,TGTGCCTGGAGTACGGGTGCGTCTGGTGGAAACACCATATATTTT
TRBJ1-2,NA,NA,TRBV5-1,CASSLHEELYGYTF,TGCGCCAGCAGCCTACACGAGGAGCTCTATGGCTACACCTTC
TRBJ2-6,NA,once,TRBV7-6,CASSLGFVGSLSGANVLTF,TGTGCCAGCAGCTTAGGGTTCGTAGGGAGTCTCTCTGGGGCCAACGTCCTGACTTTC
TRBJ1-2,NA,NA,TRBV7-2,CASSLWERLLEGYTF,TGTGCCAGCAGCCTCTGGGAGCGCCTCTTAGAAGGCTACACCTTC
TRBJ2-1,TRBD1,once,TRBV11-3,CASSLGGAGQGTEQFF,TGTGCCAGCAGCTTAGGGGGTGCGGGACAGGGGACTGAGCAGTTCTTC
TRBJ1-1,NA,NA,TRBV5-1,CASSFDGPEAFF,TGCGCCAGCAGCTTCGATGGCCCTGAAGCTTTCTTT
TRBJ1-6,NA,NA,TRBV6-5,CASSPGNTPLHF,TGTGCCAGCAGCCCAGGGAATACACCCCTCCACTTT
TRBJ2-2,NA,once,TRBV19,CASSIGQYTGELFF,TGTGCCAGTAGTATCGGACAATACACCGGGGAGCTGTTTTTT
TRBJ1-1,TRBD1,once,TRBV18,CASSKGGPSGTGDTEAFF,TGTGCCAGCTCAAAAGGAGGCCCTTCCGGGACAGGGGACACTGAAGCTTTCTTT
TRBJ1-1,NA,NA,TRBV12-3/TRBV12-4,CASMVREAVEAFF,TGTGCCAGCATGGTCAGGGAAGCTGTTGAAGCTTTCTTT
TRBJ1-2,TRBD1,NA,TRBV5-1,CASSRGQGAYGYTF,TGCGCCAGCAGCCGGGGACAGGGGGCCTATGGCTACACCTTC
TRBJ2-3,NA,NA,TRBV27,CASSRRGATDTQYF,TGTGCCAGCAGCCGTCGGGGGGCTACAGATACGCAGTATTTT
TRBJ1-3,NA,NA,TRBV5-4,CASSTPRSTIYF,TGTGCCAGCAGCACCCCTAGAAGCACCATATATTTT
TRBJ2-3,TRBD1,NA,TRBV6-4,CASSGQGAGTDTQYF,TGTGCCAGCAGTGGACAGGGGGCAGGCACAGATACGCAGTATTTT
TRBJ2-2,TRBD1,NA,TRBV9,CASSGAGQGVGGELFF,TGTGCCAGCAGCGGTGCGGGACAGGGTGTCGGCGGGGAGCTGTTTTTT
TRBJ1-1,TRBD1,once,TRBV9,CASSVEEGAKAFF,TGTGCCAGCAGCGTAGAGGAGGGGGCGAAAGCTTTCTTT
TRBJ1-2,NA,once,TRBV7-8,CASSALRVNYGYTF,TGTGCCAGCAGCGCGCTCAGGGTAAACTATGGCTACACCTTC
TRBJ1-1,NA,once,TRBV6-5,CASSYGGLLGEAFF,TGTGCCAGCAGTTATGGGGGACTTCTCGGGGAAGCTTTCTTT
TRBJ2-1,NA,NA,TRBV20-1,CSAIQGNEQFF,TGCAGTGCTATACAGGGAAATGAGCAGTTCTTC
TRBJ2-2,TRBD2,NA,TRBV3-1/TRBV3-2,CASSQDPAGVSVTGELFF,TGTGCCAGCAGCCAAGATCCGGCGGGGGTTTCAGTCACCGGGGAGCTGTTTTTT